A single sample gave rise to the 9 T cell receptor beta chains below, sequenced in a study of patients and donors after allogeneic stem cell transplantation. TCRdb reprocessed the RT-PCR reads with MiXCR, giving one entry per CDR3 protein. This table holds around 200,000 distinct CDR3 sequences, 38% found once. The sequenced sample consisted of blood, either unsorted or a sorted T cell fraction (not recorded which). These receptors originate from a human donor who was either an allogeneic HSCT recipient or a stem cell or donor lymphocyte infusion donor (not recorded which). It is not recorded whose cells these are; they may come from a transplant donor.

V is TRBV6-1 and J is TRBJ2-5; D perhaps matches TRBD1 (6 bases). V lost 2 bases and J lost 1, with 11 bases in between. The CDR3 has 15 amino acids. In germline, CDR1 is MNHNS, CDR2 SASEGT. The CDR3 nucleotides are TGTGCCAGCAGTGAATGGACAGCCCGCCAAGAGACCCAGTACTTC. This gives the protein CASSEWTARQETQYF.

The chain carries TRBV6-1 and TRBJ2-1; 10 positions agree with TRBD2. The J segment lost 0 bases and the V segment lost 2 bases, leaving 4 bases of the junction unmatched. The CDR3 totals 17 residues. From germline, CDR1 is MNHNS and CDR2 SASEGT. The CDR3 loop reads CASSEQAGGSSYNEQFF. CDR3 coding DNA: TGTGCCAGCAGTGAACAAGCGGGGGGGAGCTCCTACAATGAGCAGTTCTTC.

The chain's CDR3 is CASSLGTGLNSPLHF. CDR3 nucleotides: TGCGCCAGCAGCTTGGGGACAGGGCTAAATTCACCCCTCCACTTT. The chain joins TRBV5-1 to TRBJ1-6, with 8 bases fitting TRBD1. The CDR3 extends over 15 amino acids. CDR1 is SGHRS, CDR2 YFSETQ, per germline. V lost 0 bases and J lost 7; bases outside the gene matches: 3.

In this sample, this clonotype turned up a few times. J is TRBJ1-5 and V is TRBV30; D uncertain. From germline, CDR1 is GTSNPN and CDR2 SVGIG (reference sequence). The CDR3 is 13 amino acids. V lost 0 bases to trimming and J lost 4 bases, with 7 bases between them. CDR3 residues: CAWSVQANQPQHF. Written as DNA, the CDR3 is TGTGCCTGGAGTGTCCAGGCAAATCAGCCCCAGCATTTT.

This chain links TRBV30 with TRBJ1-1; D remains unclear. The V end lost 0 bases, the J end lost 1 base, and 6 bases lay between the germline ends. CDR1 is GTSNPN and CDR2 is SVGIG in the germline V gene (reference sequence). CDR3 length: 13 amino acids. CDR3 protein: CAWSVDQNTEAFF. CDR3 DNA: TGTGCCTGGAGTGTAGACCAGAACACTGAAGCTTTCTTT.

To note about this clonotype: One junction end disagrees with the germline gene, perhaps due to a read error. The chain recombines TRBV12-3 or TRBV12-4 with TRBJ1-2; D ambiguous. The CDR3 runs 15 residues. This CDR3 is CAGRRLSTDLYGYTF. In nucleotides, the CDR3 is TGTGCCGGCAGGCGACTCTCAACGGATCTCTACGGCTACACCTTC.

The chain uses TRBV20-1 and TRBJ1-1; a possible D gene is TRBD1 (5 bases). Trimming cost V 7 bases and J 3 bases, with 9 bases left between them. This CDR3 region has 11 residues. CDR1 and CDR2 (germline): DFQATT, SNEGSKA (reference sequence). Written as DNA, the CDR3 is TGCAGTGGAGAGGGGTACACTGAAGCTTTCTTT. Protein product: CSGEGYTEAFF.

This rearrangement joins TRBV15 to TRBJ1-4; D gene uncertain. The V end lost 0 bases, the J end lost 5 bases, and 10 bases lay between the germline ends. Germline CDR1 LNHNV, CDR2 YYDKDF (reference sequence). The CDR3 consists of 15 residues. CDR3 nucleotide sequence: TGTGCCACCAGCAGAGATCCGGCGTTAAATGAAAAACTGTTTTTT. It codes for CATSRDPALNEKLFF.

The rearrangement links TRBV24-1 to TRBJ2-1; D might be TRBD1 or TRBD2, each matching 7 bases. Trimming removed 8 bases at V and 4 bases at J, with 26 bases between. The V gene's germline CDR1 is KGHDR and CDR2 SFDVKD. CDR3 length: 18 residues. The CDR3 region has the DNA TGTGCCACCACTGGGGCCTTAGGGGGCGGGGGCACTTACAATGAGCAGTTCTTC. Protein product: CATTGALGGGGTYNEQFF.